This entry lists 15 T cell receptor beta chains sequenced from one sample in a study of cytomegalovirus exposure and HLA in healthy donors. The PCR made use of 60 Vbeta and 13 Jbeta primers. The repertoire was sequenced with immunoSEQ multiplex PCR; TCRdb's copy has only in-frame clones and lacks some. The top ten clones hold under 2.5% of a sample with about 160,000 clones, roughly 85% of them seen once. The sample comprised PBMCs. Source of these receptors: a man between 35 and 55 years old in good health and CMV-seronegative.

The chain combines TRBV19 with TRBJ2-7, with TRBD2 identical over 9 bases. The CDR3 has 14 amino acids. CDR1 is LNHDA, CDR2 SQIVND, per germline (reference sequence). V trimming: 5 bases; J trimming: 2 bases; junction bases outside the gene matches: 4. This CDR3 is CASSSAGGTYEQYF. For the CDR3, the DNA is TGTGCCAGTAGTTCAGCGGGAGGCACCTACGAGCAGTACTTC.

The V and J genes are TRBV28 and TRBJ2-1; D is unresolved. The CDR3 runs to 15 residues. V lost 6 bases, J lost 8 bases, and 20 bases lay in between. In germline, CDR1 is MDHEN, CDR2 SYDVKM. The CDR3 here is CASSPTLRGHYEQFF. For the CDR3, the DNA is TGTGCCAGCAGCCCGACTCTACGCGGCCATTATGAGCAGTTCTTC. The whole variable domain, remainder taken from reference TRBV28 and TRBJ2-1, is DVKVTQSSRYLVKRTGEKVFLECVQDMDHENMFWYRQDPGLGLRLIYFSYDVKMKEKGDIPEGYSVSREKKERFSLILESASTNQTSMYLCASSPTLRGHYEQFFGPGTRLTVL.

The chain has TRBV15 and TRBJ1-4; tentative D call: TRBD1 (6 bases). V lost 8 bases, J lost 3 bases, and 13 bases lay in between. CDR3 length equals 14 residues. In germline, CDR1 is LNHNV, CDR2 YYDKDF (reference sequence). CDR3 nucleotides: TGTGCCACCGGGAGGGGGATCTCTAATGAAAAACTGTTTTTT. This gives the protein CATGRGISNEKLFF.

Regarding this clone: One end of the junction fails to match germline, which may point to a read error. The V gene is TRBV7-7, the J gene TRBJ2-5; no reliable D call. CDR1 is SSHAT, CDR2 FNYEAQ, per germline (reference sequence). The CDR3 totals 13 residues. The CDR3 bases are TGTGCTAGCAGCTTAGTCGCTACAGAGACCCAGTACTTC. Amino acids: CASSLVATETQYF.

The chain combines TRBV29-1 with TRBJ2-3; D remains ambiguous. V was pared by 6 bases and J by 0 bases, with 10 bases between. Germline V gene sequence: CDR1 SQVTM, CDR2 ANQGSEA. The CDR3 covers 13 residues. CDR3 amino acids: CSVLKSSTDTQYF. CDR3 sequence (DNA): TGCAGCGTCCTTAAGAGCAGCACAGATACGCAGTATTTT.

This CDR3 is CASSLDIGGGSYEQYF. The CDR3 DNA reads TGTGCCAGCAGCTTAGATATAGGGGGGGGTAGCTACGAGCAGTACTTC. The chain joins TRBV7-2 to TRBJ2-7, with a possible D match to TRBD2 (7 bases). This CDR3 is built from 16 residues. V was pared by 1 base and J by 3 bases, with 16 bases between. Germline lookup yields CDR1 SGHTA and CDR2 FQGNSA.

DNA of the CDR3: TGTGCCAGCTCCGGAGATGTCTACGAGCAGTACTTC. Its translation: CASSGDVYEQYF. The rearrangement links TRBV18 to TRBJ2-7; D ambiguous. The CDR3 spans 12 residues. Germline V CDR1 and CDR2: KGHSH, LQKENI. Trimming took off 6 bases at V and 3 bases at J, with 9 bases between the two ends. The full variable domain, completed using reference TRBV18 and TRBJ2-7, is NAGVMQNPRHLVRRRGQEARLRCSPMKGHSHVYWYRQLPEEGLKFMVYLQKENIIDESGMPKERFSAEFPKEGPSILRIQQVVRGDSAAYFCASSGDVYEQYFGPGTRLTVT.

This clone came up a few times. This chain joins TRBV7-9 and TRBJ2-7, with 10 positions matching TRBD1. The CDR3 has 14 amino acids. Germline CDR1 reads SEHNR; CDR2 reads FQNEAQ (reference sequence). Unmatched junction bases numbered 8, after V lost 5 bases and J lost 7 bases. The CDR3 is CASSKPGQGSEQYF. DNA for the CDR3: TGTGCCAGCAGCAAACCGGGACAGGGGAGTGAGCAGTACTTC. Using reference TRBV7-9 and TRBJ2-7 for the parts outside the CDR3, the full variable domain is DTGVSQNPRHKITKRGQNVTFRCDPISEHNRLYWYRQTLGQGPEFLTYFQNEAQLEKSRLLSDRFSAERPKGSFSTLEIQRTEQGDSAMYLCASSKPGQGSEQYFGPGTRLTVT.

The chain recombines TRBV19 with TRBJ1-1; 8 bases fit TRBD1. Germline assignment: CDR1 LNHDA and CDR2 SQIVND (reference sequence). The CDR3 spans 14 residues. The V and J ends lost 8 bases and 1 base, in that order; junction bases with no gene match: 6. The CDR3 DNA sequence: TGTGCCAGTGCAAGGACAGGGCAGAACACTGAAGCTTTCTTT. The encoded protein is CASARTGQNTEAFF.

The chain is built from TRBV27 and TRBJ1-2, with a weak D call TRBD1 (6 bases). CDR3 length: 13 amino acids. Germline V gene lookup returns CDR1 MNHEY and CDR2 SMNVEV (reference sequence). Trimming shortened V by 6 bases and J by 6 bases, and 14 bases separated the two germline ends. This CDR3 is CASSADRLNGYTF. CDR3 DNA: TGTGCCAGCAGCGCGGACAGATTAAATGGCTACACCTTC.

This clone has more than one count but fewer than ten. The chain recombines TRBV6-5 with TRBJ2-3, with TRBD2 as a possible D gene (6 bases). The CDR3 totals 14 residues. CDR1 MNHEY and CDR2 SVGAGI come from the germline V gene. V was trimmed by 6 bases and J by 2 bases, leaving 12 bases between them. CDR3 sequence: CASRELAPTDTQYF. The CDR3 DNA reads TGTGCCAGCAGGGAACTAGCTCCCACAGATACGCAGTATTTT.

In this sample, this clone turned up a few times. The chain links TRBV2 to TRBJ1-5, with D hard to call. Trimming pared 3 bases from V and 2 bases from J, leaving 11 bases between. The CDR3 is made up of 15 amino acids. CDR1 is SNHLY, CDR2 FYNNEI, per germline. The DNA for the CDR3 is TGTGCCAGCAGTGATGGTTCAAGAGGCAATCAGCCCCAGCATTTT. As protein: CASSDGSRGNQPQHF.

J is TRBJ2-7 and V is TRBV5-1, with TRBD2 matching over 7 bases. The CDR3 sequence is 13 residues long. Trimming at V came to 7 bases and at J to 6 bases, leaving 10 bases not matched to a gene. CDR1 is SGHRS and CDR2 is YFSETQ in the germline V gene. The CDR3 here is CASGGREPPEQYF. The CDR3 DNA is TGCGCCAGCGGAGGGCGGGAGCCCCCCGAGCAGTACTTC.

The V call is TRBV14, the J call TRBJ2-5, with 8 nucleotides matching TRBD1. This CDR3 is built from 14 residues. From germline, CDR1 is SGHDN and CDR2 FVKESK. V lost 3 bases, J lost 7 bases, and 7 bases stayed unmatched. The CDR3 spells CASSQAGQVGTQYF. DNA of the CDR3: TGTGCCAGCAGCCAGGCGGGACAGGTTGGGACCCAGTACTTC.

The chain combines TRBV11-2 with TRBJ2-7, with D possibly being TRBD2 (6 bases). V gave up 1 base and J gave up 3 bases, with 13 bases separating them. The CDR3 is 15 amino acids. CDR1 is SGHAT, CDR2 FQNNGV, per germline. CDR3: CASSLGGWGVYEQYF. CDR3 DNA sequence: TGTGCCAGCAGCTTAGGGGGGTGGGGGGTCTACGAGCAGTACTTC.